Shown below are 5 T cell receptor beta chains from a single sample sequenced in a study of T cell responses to AZD1222 COVID-19 vaccine (dated by TCRdb to the early 2020s). The library was prepared using the immunoSEQ multiplex PCR assay. TCRdb re-hosts the immuneACCESS table, in-frame sequences only. Its copies lack some clones; in the studies checked, an unresolved V gene accounts for under half of them, and the cause for the rest is not known. Counted in this sample were about 110,000 clones; 75% to 90% of them appeared once. The ten largest clonotypes hold 5.2% of the sample. The time point label, as the study defines it: baseline before first vaccination. The sequencing here drew on peripheral blood, taken on day 0 of AZD1222 vaccination. The receptor source for this set is an adult in good health.

The chain employs TRBV28 and TRBJ1-1, with a possible D match to TRBD1 (5 bases). V lost 5 bases and J lost 1, with 17 bases in between. The CDR3 extends over 16 amino acids. Germline CDR1 and CDR2: MDHEN and SYDVKM. The CDR3 sequence is CASSPSRGTANTEAFF. CDR3 nucleotides: TGTGCCAGCAGTCCTTCACGAGGGACGGCGAACACTGAAGCTTTCTTT.

In this sample, this clone turned up a few times. The chain uses TRBV23-1 and TRBJ2-3; tentatively, D is TRBD2 (5 bases). TRBV23-1 is placed among ORFs of uncertain function. The V gene lost 0 bases and the J gene lost 1 base, with 8 bases spanning the gap. CDR3 length equals 15 residues. CDR3: CASSQSRARTDTQYF. Here the CDR3 DNA reads TGCGCCAGCAGTCAATCGCGGGCCCGCACAGATACGCAGTATTTT.

The V and J genes are TRBV4-1 and TRBJ2-1; 9 bases match TRBD2. V lost 4 bases, J lost 6 bases, and 10 bases stayed unmatched. From germline, CDR1 is MGHRA and CDR2 YSYEKL. The CDR3 is 16 amino acids. The DNA for the CDR3 is TGCGCCAGCAGCCTCGAGGCGCGGGAGGGCTTCAATGAGCAGTTCTTC. As protein: CASSLEAREGFNEQFF.

V is TRBV11-2 and J is TRBJ1-1; tentatively, D is TRBD1 (6 bases). V was shortened by 2 bases and J by 0 bases, with 10 bases between the two germline ends. The germline V gene encodes CDR1 SGHAT and CDR2 FQNNGV. The CDR3 length is 15 residues. As DNA, the CDR3 is TGTGCCAGCAGCTTAACAGGACAGCTGAACACTGAAGCTTTCTTT. Its protein is CASSLTGQLNTEAFF.

The chain combines TRBV9 with TRBJ2-6, with unresolved D. Germline V gives CDR1 SGDLS, CDR2 YYNGEE. Trimming removed 0 bases from V and 0 bases from J, with 1 base in between. The length of the CDR3 is 14 residues. This CDR3 reads CASSVVSGANVLTF. The CDR3 DNA is TGTGCCAGCAGCGTAGTCTCTGGGGCCAACGTCCTGACTTTC.